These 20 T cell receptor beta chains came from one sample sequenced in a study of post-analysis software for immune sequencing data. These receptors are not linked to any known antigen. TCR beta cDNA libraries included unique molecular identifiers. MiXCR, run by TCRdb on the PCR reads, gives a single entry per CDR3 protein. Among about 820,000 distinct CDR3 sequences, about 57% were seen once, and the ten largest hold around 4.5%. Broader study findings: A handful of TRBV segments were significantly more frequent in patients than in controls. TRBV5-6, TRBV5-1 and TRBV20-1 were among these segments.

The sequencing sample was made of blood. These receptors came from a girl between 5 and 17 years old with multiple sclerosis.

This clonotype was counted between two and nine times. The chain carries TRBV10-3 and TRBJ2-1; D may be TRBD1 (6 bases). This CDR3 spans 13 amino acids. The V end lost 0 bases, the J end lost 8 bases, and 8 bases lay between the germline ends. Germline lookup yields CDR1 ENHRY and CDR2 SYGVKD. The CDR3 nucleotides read TGTGCCATCAGTGAGTCTGAGGGGGATGAGCAGTTCTTC. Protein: CAISESEGDEQFF.

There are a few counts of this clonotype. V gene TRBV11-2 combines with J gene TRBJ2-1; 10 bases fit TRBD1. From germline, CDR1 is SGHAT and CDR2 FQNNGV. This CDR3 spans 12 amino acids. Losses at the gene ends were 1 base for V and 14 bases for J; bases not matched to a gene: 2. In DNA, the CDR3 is TGTGCCAGCAGCTTAGGAGGGACAGGGGAGTTCTTC. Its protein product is CASSLGGTGEFF.

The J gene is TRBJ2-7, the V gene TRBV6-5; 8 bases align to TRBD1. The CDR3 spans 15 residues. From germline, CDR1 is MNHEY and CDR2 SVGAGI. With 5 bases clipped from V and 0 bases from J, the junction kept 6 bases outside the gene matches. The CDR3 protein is CASSRQDRDSYEQYF. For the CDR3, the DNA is TGTGCCAGCAGTCGCCAGGACAGGGACTCCTACGAGCAGTACTTC.

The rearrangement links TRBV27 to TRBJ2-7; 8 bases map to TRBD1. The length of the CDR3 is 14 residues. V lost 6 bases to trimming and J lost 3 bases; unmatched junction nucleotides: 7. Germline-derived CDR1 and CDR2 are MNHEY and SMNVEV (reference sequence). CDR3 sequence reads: CASRLYRGDYEQYF. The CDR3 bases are TGTGCCAGCAGGCTGTACAGGGGGGACTACGAGCAGTACTTC.

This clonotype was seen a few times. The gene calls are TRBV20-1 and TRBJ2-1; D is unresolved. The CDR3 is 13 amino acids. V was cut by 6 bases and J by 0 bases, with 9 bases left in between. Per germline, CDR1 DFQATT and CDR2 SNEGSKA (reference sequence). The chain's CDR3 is CSALLSSYNEQFF. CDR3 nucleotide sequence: TGCAGTGCCCTTTTGAGCTCCTACAATGAGCAGTTCTTC.

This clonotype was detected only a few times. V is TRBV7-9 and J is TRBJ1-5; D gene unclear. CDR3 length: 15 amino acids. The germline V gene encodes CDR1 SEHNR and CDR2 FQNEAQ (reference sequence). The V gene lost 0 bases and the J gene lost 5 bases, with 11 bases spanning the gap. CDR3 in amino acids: CASSLAGGSHQPQHF. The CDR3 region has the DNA TGTGCCAGCAGCTTAGCGGGAGGGTCTCATCAGCCCCAGCATTTT.

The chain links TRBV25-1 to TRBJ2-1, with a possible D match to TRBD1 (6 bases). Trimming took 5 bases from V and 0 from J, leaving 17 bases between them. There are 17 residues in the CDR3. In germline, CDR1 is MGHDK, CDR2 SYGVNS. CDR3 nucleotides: TGTGCCAGCAGTTACCCGGGACACCTAAACTCCTACAATGAGCAGTTCTTC. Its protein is CASSYPGHLNSYNEQFF. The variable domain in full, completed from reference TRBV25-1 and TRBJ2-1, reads EADIYQTPRYLVIGTGKKITLECSQTMGHDKMYWYQQDPGMELHLIHYSYGVNSTEKGDLSSESTVSRIRTEHFPLTLESARPSHTSQYLCASSYPGHLNSYNEQFFGPGTRLTVL.

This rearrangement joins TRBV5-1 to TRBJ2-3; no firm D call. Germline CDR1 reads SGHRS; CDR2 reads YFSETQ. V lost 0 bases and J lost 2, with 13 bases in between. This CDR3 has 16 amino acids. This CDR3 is CASSLGPGSPTDTQYF. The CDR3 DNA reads TGCGCCAGCAGCTTGGGCCCCGGATCCCCCACAGATACGCAGTATTTT.

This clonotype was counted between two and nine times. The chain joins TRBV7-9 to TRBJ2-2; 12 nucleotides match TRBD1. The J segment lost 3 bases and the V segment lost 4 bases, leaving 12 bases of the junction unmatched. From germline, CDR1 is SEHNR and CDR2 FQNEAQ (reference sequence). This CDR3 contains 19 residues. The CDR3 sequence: CASSSLGDRGLVDTGELFF. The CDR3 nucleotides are TGTGCCAGCAGCTCCCTAGGGGACAGGGGGCTCGTGGACACCGGGGAGCTGTTTTTT. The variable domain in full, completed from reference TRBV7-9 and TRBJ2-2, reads DTGVSQNPRHKITKRGQNVTFRCDPISEHNRLYWYRQTLGQGPEFLTYFQNEAQLEKSRLLSDRFSAERPKGSFSTLEIQRTEQGDSAMYLCASSSLGDRGLVDTGELFFGEGSRLTVL.

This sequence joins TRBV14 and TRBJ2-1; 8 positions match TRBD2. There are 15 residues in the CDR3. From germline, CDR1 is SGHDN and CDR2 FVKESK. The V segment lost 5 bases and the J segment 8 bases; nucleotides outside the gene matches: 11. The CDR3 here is CASSYSGGPTDEQFF. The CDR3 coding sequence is TGTGCCAGCAGCTACTCGGGGGGGCCGACGGATGAGCAGTTCTTC.

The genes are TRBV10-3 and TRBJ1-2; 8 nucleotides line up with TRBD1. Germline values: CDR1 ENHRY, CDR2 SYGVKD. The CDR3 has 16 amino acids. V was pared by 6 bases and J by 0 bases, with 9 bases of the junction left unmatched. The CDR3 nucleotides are TGTGCCATCAGACCAGGGGGCCTTATCTCTAACTATGGCTACACCTTC. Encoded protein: CAIRPGGLISNYGYTF.

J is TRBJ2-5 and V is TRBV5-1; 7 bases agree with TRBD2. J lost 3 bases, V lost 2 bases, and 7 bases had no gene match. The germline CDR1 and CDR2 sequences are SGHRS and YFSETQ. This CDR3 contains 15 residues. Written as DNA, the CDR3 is TGCGCCAGCAGCTTCGGTCCGGGGACTAAAGAGACCCAGTACTTC. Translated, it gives CASSFGPGTKETQYF. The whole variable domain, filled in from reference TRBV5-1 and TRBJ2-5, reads KAGVTQTPRYLIKTRGQQVTLSCSPISGHRSVSWYQQTPGQGLQFLFEYFSETQRNKGNFPGRFSGRQFSNSRSEMNVSTLELGDSALYLCASSFGPGTKETQYFGPGTRLLVL.

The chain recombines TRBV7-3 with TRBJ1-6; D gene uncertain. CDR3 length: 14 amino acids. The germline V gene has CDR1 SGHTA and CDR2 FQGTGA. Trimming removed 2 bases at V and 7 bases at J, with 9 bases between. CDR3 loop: CASSLGDRNSPLHF. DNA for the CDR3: TGTGCCAGCAGCTTAGGGGATAGAAATTCACCCCTCCACTTT.

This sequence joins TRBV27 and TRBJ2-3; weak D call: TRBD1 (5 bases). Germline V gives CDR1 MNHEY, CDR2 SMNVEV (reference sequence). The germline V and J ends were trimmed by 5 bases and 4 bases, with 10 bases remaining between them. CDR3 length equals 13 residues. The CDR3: CASSPFRADTQYF. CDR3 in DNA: TGTGCCAGCAGTCCTTTCAGGGCAGATACGCAGTATTTT.

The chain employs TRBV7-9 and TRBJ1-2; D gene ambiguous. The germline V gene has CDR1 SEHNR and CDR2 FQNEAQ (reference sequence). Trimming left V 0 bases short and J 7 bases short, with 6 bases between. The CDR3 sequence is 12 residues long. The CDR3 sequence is CASSLAMSGYTF. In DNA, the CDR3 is TGTGCCAGCAGCTTAGCTATGTCTGGCTACACCTTC.

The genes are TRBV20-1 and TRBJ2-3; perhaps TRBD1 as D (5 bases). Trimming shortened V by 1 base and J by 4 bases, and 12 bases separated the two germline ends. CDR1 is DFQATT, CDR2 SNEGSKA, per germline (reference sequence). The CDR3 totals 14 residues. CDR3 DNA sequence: TGCAGTGCTAGAGTAGGGGCGAAGGCAGATACGCAGTATTTT. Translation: CSARVGAKADTQYF.

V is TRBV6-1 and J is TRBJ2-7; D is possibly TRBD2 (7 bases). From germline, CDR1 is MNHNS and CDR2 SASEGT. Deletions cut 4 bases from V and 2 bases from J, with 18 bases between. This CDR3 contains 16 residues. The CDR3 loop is CASSAAWGGLTYEQYF. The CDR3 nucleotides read TGTGCCAGCAGTGCAGCGTGGGGGGGGCTTACCTACGAGCAGTACTTC.

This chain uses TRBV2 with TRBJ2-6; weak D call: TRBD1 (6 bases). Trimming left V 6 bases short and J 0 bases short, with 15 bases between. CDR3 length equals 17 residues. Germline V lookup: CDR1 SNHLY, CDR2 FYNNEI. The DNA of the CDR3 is TGTGCCAGCAGGATGGGGGCGTACTCCTCTGGGGCCAACGTCCTGACTTTC. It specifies CASRMGAYSSGANVLTF.

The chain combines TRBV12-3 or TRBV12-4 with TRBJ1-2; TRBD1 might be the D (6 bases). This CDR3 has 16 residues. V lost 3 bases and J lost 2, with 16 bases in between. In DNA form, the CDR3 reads TGTGCCAGCAGTTTGGGGGGCTCTTCTCCCAACTATGGCTACACCTTC. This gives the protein CASSLGGSSPNYGYTF.

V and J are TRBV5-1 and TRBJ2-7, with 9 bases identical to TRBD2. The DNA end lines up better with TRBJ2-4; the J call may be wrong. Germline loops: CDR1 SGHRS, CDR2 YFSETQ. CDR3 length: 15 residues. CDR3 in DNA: TGCGCCAGCAAGGCTAGCGGGACTCCAAGGAACATTCAGTACTTC. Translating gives CASKASGTPRNIQYF.